The source of this TCR beta chain is a study of cytomegalovirus exposure and HLA in healthy donors. Use of 60 Vbeta and 13 Jbeta primers characterized the PCR. Method: immunoSEQ multiplex PCR; TCRdb's copy keeps in-frame clones and lacks some. This table holds approximately 88,000 clones, 55% to 75% found once. Notes on the study in general: Roughly even sequencing depth across donors was the assumption behind the presence/absence analyses. A later analysis reported that several of the most significant clusters appeared to be linked to common viral pathogens, among them Epstein-Barr virus. There were a few CMV-associated chains whose specificity for CMV antigens was confirmed in vitro. HLA allele associations emerged for around 15,000 TCR beta sequences in a later analysis, at 0.05 false discovery rate.

A word on this clone: Its antigen remains unknown.

The germline gives CDR1 SGDLS, CDR2 YYNGEE. V was clipped by 4 bases and J by 2 bases, with 9 bases between them. The CDR3 extends over 13 amino acids. V and J are TRBV9 and TRBJ1-2, with D unclear. The TCR comes from a man in his sixties in good health and CMV-seronegative. Sequencing was performed on PBMCs. The CDR3 sequence: CASSSRENYGYTF. The CDR3 nucleotides are TGTGCCAGCAGCTCTAGGGAGAACTATGGCTACACCTTC. The full variable domain, rest sourced from reference TRBV9 and TRBJ1-2, is DSGVTQTPKHLITATGQRVTLRCSPRSGDLSVYWYQQSLDQGLQFLIQYYNGEERAKGNILERFSAQQFPDLHSELNLSSLELGDSALYFCASSSRENYGYTFGSGTRLTVV.